These 4 T cell receptor beta chains share one sample of origin, sequenced in a study of CD8 T cells in ankylosing spondylitis. TCRdb processed the 5' RACE reads anew with MiXCR; each CDR3 protein has one entry. The data show 350,000 to 450,000 distinct CDR3 sequences, roughly 20% seen once. The specimen was blood, either unsorted or a sorted T cell fraction (not recorded which). The receptors here all came from a male donor with ankylosing spondylitis or in good health (not recorded which).

The sample holds a few counts of this clonotype. This chain uses TRBV2 with TRBJ2-7; no clear D. V lost 11 bases, J lost 2 bases, and 13 bases lay in between. CDR3 length equals 12 residues. Germline-derived CDR1 and CDR2 are SNHLY and FYNNEI. CDR3 nucleotides: TGTGCCGGCCGAGACGGAACCTACGAGCAGTACTTC. Translated, it gives CAGRDGTYEQYF.

The gene calls are TRBV7-6 and TRBJ2-7, with 8 bases aligning to TRBD1. This CDR3 has 14 residues. Germline trimming cut 5 bases from V and 0 bases from J; bases unmatched to any gene: 3. Germline V gene data show CDR1 as SGHVS and CDR2 as FNYEAQ. The CDR3: CASSADRDSYEQYF. CDR3 DNA sequence: TGTGCCAGCAGCGCGGACAGGGACTCCTACGAGCAGTACTTC.

At least ten counts were recorded for this clonotype. V usage is TRBV2 and J usage is TRBJ2-1; the match to TRBD2 covers 8 bases. Germline loops: CDR1 SNHLY, CDR2 FYNNEI. Losses at the gene ends were 6 bases for V and 0 bases for J; bases not matched to a gene: 4. The CDR3 has 15 residues. This CDR3 is CASRLAGSSYNEQFF. The CDR3 DNA reads as TGTGCCAGCAGGTTAGCGGGGAGCTCCTACAATGAGCAGTTCTTC.

In its sample, this clonotype was seen a few times. J is TRBJ1-2 and V is TRBV5-5; the D is unclear. The CDR3 is 12 residues long. Trimming left V 2 bases short and J 8 bases short, with 10 bases between. Per the germline V gene, CDR1 is SGHKS and CDR2 is YYEKEE (reference sequence). CDR3 coding DNA: TGTGCCAGCAGCTTTGGAGGTGGGGGCTACACCTTC. It specifies CASSFGGGGYTF.